This TCR beta chain was sequenced during a study of blood T cell repertoires in COVID-19. Study-level information: The study drew acute and convalescent COVID-19 samples from the United States, Italy and Spain. The cDNA or gDNA used as material had been derived from T cells, B-cell-depleted T cells, or PBMCs.

Original handling: Researchers report that nucleated cell counts were estimated from reference gene primer amplification. The table came from immunoSEQ multiplex PCR; TCRdb's copy has only in-frame clones and leaves some out. That table gives V, J and clone size, and the DNA gave D and trimming. The profile shows hundreds of thousands of clones, roughly 80% of them singletons. Shortly before study entry, within 2 weeks, exposed participants had met a COVID-19 case. This CDR3 contains 15 residues. Trimming cost V 4 bases and J 7 bases; bases outside gene matches: 7. CDR1 and CDR2 (germline): ENHRY, SYGVKD.

Sequencing input: PBMCs or T cells enriched from blood (not recorded which). The TCR was taken from a woman aged 40 to 50 who had been exposed to COVID-19. The chain carries TRBV10-3 and TRBJ2-1; 10 bases line up with TRBD2. CDR3 in DNA: TGTGCCATCAGTGGAGGTGCTAGCGGGGGAAATGAGCAGTTCTTC. It codes for CAISGGASGGNEQFF.